Listed here is a single T cell receptor beta chain. Only a few counts were recorded for this clonotype. The antigen this receptor binds is unknown. The sample holds no much larger clone one base away, and base qualities are not on file. The source of the sample is a study of T-cell memory formation after mild COVID-19 (dated by TCRdb to the early 2020s). Turning to the overall study: TCR sequence clusters from the two donors were largely donor specific. Longitudinal TCRalpha and TCRbeta repertoire sequencing tracked T-cell clones expanding and contracting after mild COVID-19 in a couple of donors. Two young, previously healthy adult volunteers, one female and one male, were included in the cohort.

The research as a whole found: SARS-CoV-2 specificity of the second-wave clones peaking on day 37 was not confirmed. Some responding clones were detected in pre-infection memory, suggesting pre-existing cross-reactive memory T cells joined the SARS-CoV-2 response. Clones that contracted from day 15 to 85 showed balanced CD4/CD8 phenotypes, whereas a second wave of clones that expanded from day 15 to 37 leaned towards CD4+. The study covered only a couple of mild cases, and larger cohorts including severe cases with pre-infection samples were considered necessary. Contracting CD4+ clones were located mainly in the CM and EM memory subsets, whereas CD8+ clones were found to be enriched in EMRA.

These reads were obtained on an Illumina NovaSeq 6000. cDNA libraries for TCRalpha and TCRbeta were prepared by 5'RACE using constant-segment primers, with sample barcodes and unique molecular identifiers added. RNA was extracted from every sample with Trizol reagent. Library amplification was performed in two PCR steps, and a second sample barcode and Illumina TruSeq adapters were introduced in the second step. Sequencing of libraries was performed on an Illumina NovaSeq with 2 x 150 bp paired-end reads. The authors processed their data as follows. The reads were demultiplexed and collapsed into UMI-guided consensus sequences using migec v1.2.7. With mixcr v2.1.11, UMI consensuses were aligned to TRA and TRB V and J templates and assembled into clonotypes. A clonotype was counted as expanded or contracted only when both edgeR and NoisET called the clonotype significant, with the noise models trained on biological replicates. edgeR calls used a false discovery rate-adjusted p below 0.01 and a log2 fold-change threshold of 1. As an exploratory analysis of dynamics, PCA with hierarchical clustering was applied to max-normalized trajectories of the 1000 most abundant clonotypes. Separately sequenced CD4+ and CD8+ repertoires were used to assign the CD4 or CD8 phenotype of responding clones. TCRdb took the public reads, trimmed them with fastp at Q25, ran MiXCR for clone calling and kept in-frame beta chains. One record per CDR3 amino acid sequence lists the most common genes and DNA. The authors' filters were not applied to this entry. This sample comprises approximately 250,000 distinct CDR3 sequences, approximately 15% of them detected only once. The ten largest make up 2% to 2.5% of the sample.

Measured from the cysteine to the phenylalanine, the CDR3 is 17 residues long. The entry retains the CDR3 DNA only, 51 bases that are in frame from base 1. As encoded in the germline V gene, CDR1 is SGHTA while CDR2 is FQGTGA. At the junction V is shortened by 2 bases and J by 8 bases; bases outside the gene matches: 15. Ficoll-Paque density gradient centrifugation was the method used to isolate PBMCs. The specimen sequenced was PBMCs or a T cell subset sorted from them (not recorded which). This TCR derives from an adult woman who had mild COVID-19 (a few samples of this study predate the infection). The sample titles of this study are shuffled in the database, so cell type and time point are left out; the donor was told from shared clones. The chain is encoded by TRBV7-3 joined to TRBJ2-3; the junction holds 8 bases that match TRBD2. CDR3 protein: CASSLEGPGGPSGTQYF. The DNA sequence is given as TGTGCCAGCAGCTTAGAGGGGCCGGGGGGGCCCTCAGGTACGCAGTATTTT.